The 9 T cell receptor beta chains in this list originate from one sample, sequenced in a study of human T cells and chemical hapten exposure. Noted time point: patch test 2, 6 weeks after DPC sensitization. Treatment in this sample: therapeutic diphenylcyclopropenone sensitization with weekly scalp DPC. TCRdb re-called the RACE reads through MiXCR, storing one row per CDR3 protein. Here the sample spans approximately 350,000 distinct CDR3 sequences, nearly 6.5% being singletons. Sequenced material: whole blood, taken in connection with sensitization to the hapten diphenylcyclopropenone (DPC). These receptors originate from a woman aged 18-29 years with alopecia areata. Some clones in this sample may be carry-over from other donors' samples.

This clonotype has at least ten counts. The gene calls are TRBV7-2 and TRBJ1-3; D call uncertain. The CDR3 spans 14 residues. Trimming cost V 3 bases and J 5 bases, with 11 bases left between them. Germline V lookup: CDR1 SGHTA, CDR2 FQGNSA. CDR3 bases: TGTGCCAGCAGCTTGGCCCGTTCTAGAAACACCATATATTTT. This sequence encodes CASSLARSRNTIYF.

This clonotype was found a few times. The chain carries TRBV12-3 or TRBV12-4 and TRBJ1-3; D gene uncertain. The CDR3 totals 14 residues. V gave up 8 bases and J gave up 0 bases, with 11 bases separating them. CDR3 in amino acids: CASAPVTSGNTIYF. The CDR3 bases are TGTGCCAGCGCACCAGTTACCTCTGGAAACACCATATATTTT.

The chain recombines TRBV7-2 with TRBJ2-3; 12 bases map to TRBD2. CDR3 length: 17 amino acids. V dropped 5 bases and J dropped 1; count of bases not matched to a gene: 7. CDR1 and CDR2 (germline): SGHTA, FQGNSA. CDR3 DNA: TGTGCCAGCAGCCCCGCCCGACTAGCGGGGGGCACAGATACGCAGTATTTT. Translated: CASSPARLAGGTDTQYF.

Ten or more counts support this clonotype. The genes are TRBV18 and TRBJ1-4, with unresolved D. Trimming pared 3 bases from V and 7 bases from J, leaving 12 bases between. Germline CDR1 is KGHSH and CDR2 is LQKENI. The CDR3 totals 14 residues. CDR3 region: CASSPQSRGEKLFF. The CDR3 DNA reads TGTGCCAGCTCACCTCAGTCGCGGGGTGAAAAACTGTTTTTT. Combining the CDR3 with reference TRBV18 and TRBJ1-4 gives the whole variable domain NAGVMQNPRHLVRRRGQEARLRCSPMKGHSHVYWYRQLPEEGLKFMVYLQKENIIDESGMPKERFSAEFPKEGPSILRIQQVVRGDSAAYFCASSPQSRGEKLFFGSGTQLSVL.

This chain connects TRBV12-3 or TRBV12-4 to TRBJ1-2; TRBD1 might be the D (6 bases). The CDR3 loop spans 15 amino acids. V was cut by 6 bases and J by 8 bases, with 22 bases left in between. In nucleotides, the CDR3 is TGTGCCAGCAGGCCCTCGCGTTGGGGGGCGCTGGGCTACACCTTC. It encodes CASRPSRWGALGYTF.

This clonotype was picked up one time. The genes are TRBV10-3 and TRBJ1-3; D remains ambiguous. CDR1 is ENHRY, CDR2 SYGVKD, per germline. V shed 2 bases and J shed 0 bases, with 14 bases lying between them. This CDR3 region has 17 residues. The CDR3 spells CAISEVLLGDSGNTIYF. The CDR3 DNA follows: TGTGCCATCAGTGAGGTTTTGTTGGGCGACTCTGGAAACACCATATATTTT.

This clonotype was seen at least ten times. The chain couples TRBV20-1 to TRBJ1-2; D might be TRBD1 (5 bases). The germline CDR1 and CDR2 sequences are DFQATT and SNEGSKA (reference sequence). The CDR3 has 15 amino acids. The V gene lost 6 bases and the J gene lost 0 bases, with 17 bases spanning the gap. CDR3 nucleotide sequence: TGCAGTGCCCGCCGGGACGGGAGATCTAACTATGGCTACACCTTC. This encodes CSARRDGRSNYGYTF.

This clonotype was found many times. The chain recombines TRBV12-3 or TRBV12-4 with TRBJ1-1; tentative D call: TRBD1 (5 bases). The length of the CDR3 is 13 residues. The V end was cut by 4 bases, the J end by 2 bases, with 8 bases between. The CDR3: CASSWGVNTEAFF. CDR3 sequence (DNA): TGTGCCAGCAGTTGGGGGGTCAACACTGAAGCTTTCTTT.

The sample holds many counts of this clonotype. The chain joins TRBV6-2 or TRBV6-3 to TRBJ2-1; D is perhaps TRBD1 or TRBD2 (5 bases each). Germline CDR1 is MNHEY and CDR2 is SVGEGT. V was trimmed by 6 bases and J by 4 bases, leaving 16 bases between them. The CDR3 contains 15 residues. CDR3 sequence (DNA): TGTGCCAGCAGATCCTGGGGGTTTTCTTACAATGAGCAGTTCTTC. Encoded protein: CASRSWGFSYNEQFF.